A selection of T cell receptor beta chains follows, all from one sample in a study of T cell changes during pregnancy in multiple sclerosis. Sequenced by immunoSEQ multiplex PCR; TCRdb stores in-frame clones only, minus some. Of about 46,000 clones listed, 85% to 95% were seen once; the top ten hold 0.37%. Here the sequenced sample was CD4+ T cells from peripheral blood mononuclear cells, taken in the second trimester of pregnancy. All receptors come from a female donor in good health, enrolled as a control in a pregnancy study. CDR3s include the opening cysteine and the closing phenylalanine or tryptophan. D genes are given only for firm matches.

V gene,D gene,J gene,CDR3 DNA,CDR3 protein
TRBV11-2,TRBD2,TRBJ2-7,TGTGCCAGCAGCTTAGGGGGGAAAGGTCGAGCGGGGGAATACTTC,CASSLGGKGRAGEYF
TRBV2,TRBD1,TRBJ2-5,TGTGCCAGCAGTTCGGACAGGGCGGAGACCCAGTACTTC,CASSSDRAETQYF
TRBV30,TRBD1,TRBJ1-4,TGTGCCTGGAGCGGACAGGGTGGGACTAATGAAAAACTGTTTTTT,CAWSGQGGTNEKLFF
TRBV6-5,NA,TRBJ2-2,TGTGCCAGCAGGGGCGGGTACAGGGCCGGGGAGCTGTTTTTT,CASRGGYRAGELFF
TRBV7-2,TRBD1,TRBJ1-2,TGTGCCAGCAGCTTCGACAGGGGACGCTATGGCTACACCTTC,CASSFDRGRYGYTF
TRBV6-5,NA,TRBJ2-1,TGTGCCAGCAGTCGGGGTACGGATGAGCAGTTCTTC,CASSRGTDEQFF
TRBV30,TRBD1,TRBJ1-6,TGTGCCTGGAGCGCGGGACAGAATTCACCCCTCCACTTT,CAWSAGQNSPLHF
TRBV5-6,NA,TRBJ1-1,TGTGCCAGCAGCTCTCCGGGACAATCGAACACTGAAGCTTTCTTT,CASSSPGQSNTEAFF
TRBV9,NA,TRBJ1-3,TGTGCCAGCAGCGCCAAACTCTTTAGACAGCCTCACGGAAACACCATATATTTT,CASSAKLFRQPHGNTIYF
TRBV5-6,TRBD1,TRBJ2-5,TGTGCCAGCAGCTTGGTGGACAGGGATTCACAAGAGACCCAGTACTTC,CASSLVDRDSQETQYF
TRBV7-3,TRBD2,TRBJ2-5,TGTGCCAGCAGCCCAAGTGGTCTAGCGGAGTACCAAGAGACCCAGTACTTC,CASSPSGLAEYQETQYF
TRBV7-2,TRBD1,TRBJ1-1,TGTGCCAGCAGCTCAGGGACAGACCTGAACACTGAAGCTTTCTTT,CASSSGTDLNTEAFF